Below are 5 T cell receptor beta chains sequenced from a single sample in a study of blood T cell repertoires in COVID-19. The repertoire was sequenced with immunoSEQ multiplex PCR; TCRdb's copy has only in-frame clones and lacks some. The sample lists roughly 500,000 clones; 85% to 90% were seen once. The sample was peripheral blood. Receptors originate from a young man with COVID-19, enrolled during active disease.

The rearrangement links TRBV21-1 to TRBJ2-7; TRBD1 reflects the table's D call only, with no check against the DNA. TRBV21-1 is a pseudogene locus. The CDR3 covers 15 residues. CDR3 DNA sequence: TGTGCCAGCAGCGTCCATGGACAGGGTTTTTACGAGCAGTACTTC. Its protein product is CASSVHGQGFYEQYF.

V gene TRBV21-1 combines with J gene TRBJ1-2. TRBV21-1 represents a pseudogene. The CDR3 contains 16 residues. The CDR3 sequence: CASRYQRALPSHGYTF. In DNA form, the CDR3 reads TGTGCCAGCAGGTACCAAAGAGCCCTCCCAAGCCATGGCTACACCTTC.

DNA of the CDR3: TGTGCCAGTAGTCGGACAGGGCACTATGGCTACACCTTC. Its translation: CASSRTGHYGYTF. The gene calls are TRBV19 and TRBJ1-2; 8 bases fit TRBD1. Per the germline V gene, CDR1 is LNHDA and CDR2 is SQIVND (reference sequence). The CDR3 is made up of 13 amino acids. V was clipped by 5 bases and J by 3 bases; unmatched bases: 2.

On this clone itself: The same CDR3 arises from other DNA sequences in this sample as well. The CDR3 here is CASSLDRGQPQHF. The CDR3, as DNA: TGTGCCAGCAGCCTGGACAGGGGTCAGCCCCAGCATTTT. This chain joins TRBV11-2 and TRBJ1-5, with 9 bases lining up with TRBD1. V gave up 5 bases and J gave up 6 bases; unmatched junction bases: 2. The CDR3 runs to 13 residues. Germline V gene sequence: CDR1 SGHAT, CDR2 FQNNGV.

The rearrangement joins TRBV25-1 to TRBJ2-1; the match to TRBD2 covers 11 bases. V trimming: 5 bases; J trimming: 7 bases; junction bases outside the gene matches: 7. Germline lookup yields CDR1 MGHDK and CDR2 SYGVNS. The CDR3 sequence is 15 residues long. DNA of the CDR3: TGTGCCAGCAGTCCGACTAGCGGGATAGGGAATGAGCAGTTCTTC. It codes for CASSPTSGIGNEQFF.